The source of this T cell receptor (beta chain) is a study of shared clonotypes between healthy human individuals. This CDR3 contains 15 residues. The germline CDR1 and CDR2 sequences are MDHEN and SYDVKM. V was shortened by 2 bases and J by 4 bases, with 11 bases between the two germline ends. When replicate PCRs were run on sorted subsets, they used about 220 ng DNA, roughly 30,000 T cell genomes. TCRdb's table, derived via immunoSEQ multiplex PCR, lists solely in-frame clones and lacks some. The top ten hold 0.13% to 0.15% of the sample, which has 2 million to 3 million clones, about 92% seen once.

The clonotype was recovered from a man aged 18 to 30 in good health. The chain carries TRBV28 and TRBJ2-2, with D perhaps given as TRBD1 or TRBD2 (5 bases each). Sequences were obtained from naive CD4+ T cells sorted from blood. Described subset: CD45RA+ positively selected. The DNA of the CDR3 is TGTGCCAGCAGTTTACCCGGGACCGTCACCGGGGAGCTGTTTTTT. Translation gives CASSLPGTVTGELFF. The variable domain in full, completed from reference TRBV28 and TRBJ2-2, reads DVKVTQSSRYLVKRTGEKVFLECVQDMDHENMFWYRQDPGLGLRLIYFSYDVKMKEKGDIPEGYSVSREKKERFSLILESASTNQTSMYLCASSLPGTVTGELFFGEGSRLTVL.